These T cell receptor beta chains were read from a single sample in a study of cytomegalovirus exposure and HLA in healthy donors. Method: immunoSEQ multiplex PCR; TCRdb's copy keeps in-frame clones and lacks some. Among about 110,000 clones listed, around four fifths were seen once. Sequenced input: PBMCs. The receptors were gathered from a man younger than 40 in good health and CMV-seronegative. CDR3s include the opening cysteine and the closing phenylalanine or tryptophan. A D gene is named only where the DNA matches it firmly. Size is stated for part of the rows, as once, few or many counts, or as a class when the clone is expanded.

d_call clone_size j_call v_call cdr3_aa cdr3_nt
. . TRBJ1-1 TRBV7-9 CASSLGAMNTEAFF TGTGCCAGCAGCCTTGGGGCTATGAACACTGAAGCTTTCTTT
TRBD2 . TRBJ2-3 TRBV18 CASSQGLAQDTQYF TGTGCCAGCTCACAGGGACTAGCACAAGATACGCAGTATTTT
TRBD1 . TRBJ1-5 TRBV27 CASSLSRTGSFVSNQPQHF TGTGCCAGCAGTTTATCGCGGACAGGCTCCTTCGTGAGCAATCAGCCCCAGCATTTT
. few TRBJ1-1 TRBV27 CASSWGHGNTEAFF TGTGCCAGCAGTTGGGGACACGGTAACACTGAAGCTTTCTTT
. few TRBJ1-5 TRBV9 CASSVGQGNNQPQHF TGTGCCAGCAGCGTAGGGCAGGGAAACAATCAGCCCCAGCATTTT
TRBD1 . TRBJ2-7 TRBV5-1 CASSSRTGSSYEQYF TGCGCCAGCAGCTCGCGGACAGGGAGCTCCTACGAGCAGTACTTC
. . TRBJ1-1 TRBV9 CASSVSPGGGYGGTEAFF TGTGCCAGCAGCGTATCCCCGGGGGGGGGCTACGGGGGCACTGAAGCTTTCTTT
. . TRBJ2-2 TRBV19 CASSFRRGRDTGELFF TGTGCCAGTAGTTTCCGGCGGGGCCGAGACACCGGGGAGCTGTTTTTT
TRBD2 . TRBJ2-2 TRBV6-5 CASSYTSGNTGELFF TGTGCCAGCAGTTATACTAGCGGGAACACCGGGGAGCTGTTTTTT
TRBD1 . TRBJ1-2 TRBV29-1 CSVEETQGAGGYTF TGCAGCGTTGAAGAGACACAGGGGGCCGGTGGCTACACCTTC
TRBD2 once TRBJ2-1 TRBV12-5 CASGLERGRSYNEQFF TGTGCTAGTGGTCTTGAGCGGGGCCGATCCTACAATGAGCAGTTCTTC
TRBD1 . TRBJ1-5 TRBV7-8 CASSRQGPSNQPQHF TGTGCCAGCAGCCGACAGGGTCCAAGCAATCAGCCCCAGCATTTT
. few TRBJ1-3 TRBV10-1 CASSESMGGSSGNTIYF TGCGCCAGCAGTGAGTCAATGGGAGGGAGCTCTGGAAACACCATATATTTT
TRBD2 . TRBJ2-5 TRBV5-1 CASLSGVEETQYF TGCGCCAGCCTGAGCGGGGTGGAAGAGACCCAGTACTTC
. few TRBJ2-3 TRBV6-1 CATVISRGTDTQYF TGTGCCACCGTTATCTCGCGGGGAACAGATACGCAGTATTTT